The clone carrying this TCR beta chain was seen ten or more times. Its antigen is unknown. The source of the sample is a study of Graves' ophthalmopathy and Graves' hyperthyroidism. Study results and caveats: Blood also held most thyroid clonotypes expanded above 0.001 frequency.

Pregnancy or lactation, uncontrolled infections and other autoimmune diseases were grounds for excluding patients. As diagnostic evidence, clinical symptoms, serum thyroxine, TRAb, thyroid ultrasound and orbital computed tomography were relied upon. This CDR3 comprises 14 residues. The V end lost 1 base, the J end lost 0 bases, and 10 bases lay between the germline ends. In germline, CDR1 is DFQATT, CDR2 SNEGSKA (reference sequence). Amplification of the TCR beta CDR3 regions used RNA transcripts (as template). First-round RT-PCR employed HTBI primers, with a second-round multiplex PCR after it. One entry per CDR3 protein, called by TCRdb with MiXCR from the multiplex PCR reads. The sample has over a million distinct CDR3 sequences; roughly two fifths are singletons.

Material for sequencing was peripheral blood or thyroid tissue (not recorded which). This chain uses TRBV20-1 with TRBJ2-7; D not resolved. This TCR derives from an adult man with Graves' hyperthyroidism. CDR3 coding DNA: TGCAGTGCTAGAGGGACGGTGAGCTCCTACGAGCAGTACTTC. This gives the protein CSARGTVSSYEQYF.